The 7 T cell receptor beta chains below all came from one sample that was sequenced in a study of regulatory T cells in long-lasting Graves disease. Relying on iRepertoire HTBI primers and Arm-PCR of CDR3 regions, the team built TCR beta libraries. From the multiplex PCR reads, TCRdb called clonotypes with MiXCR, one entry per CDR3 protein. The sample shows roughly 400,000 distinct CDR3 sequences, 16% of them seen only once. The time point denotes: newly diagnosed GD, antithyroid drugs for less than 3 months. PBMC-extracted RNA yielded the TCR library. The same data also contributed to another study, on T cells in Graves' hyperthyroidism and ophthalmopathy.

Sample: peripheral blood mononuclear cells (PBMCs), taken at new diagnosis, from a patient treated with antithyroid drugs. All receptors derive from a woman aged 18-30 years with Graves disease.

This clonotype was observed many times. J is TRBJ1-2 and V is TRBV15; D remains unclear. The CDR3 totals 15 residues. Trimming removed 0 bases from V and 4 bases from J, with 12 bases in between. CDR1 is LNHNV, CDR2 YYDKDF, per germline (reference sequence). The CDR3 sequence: CATSRDEGGSYGYTF. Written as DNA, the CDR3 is TGTGCCACCAGCAGAGACGAAGGCGGCAGCTATGGCTACACCTTC.

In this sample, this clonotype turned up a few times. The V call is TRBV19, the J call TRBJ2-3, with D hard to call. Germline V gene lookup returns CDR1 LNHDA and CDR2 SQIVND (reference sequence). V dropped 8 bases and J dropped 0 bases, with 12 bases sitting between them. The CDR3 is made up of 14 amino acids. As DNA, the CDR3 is TGTGCCAGTTCTAAGGGCTTTAGCACAGATACGCAGTATTTT. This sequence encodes CASSKGFSTDTQYF.

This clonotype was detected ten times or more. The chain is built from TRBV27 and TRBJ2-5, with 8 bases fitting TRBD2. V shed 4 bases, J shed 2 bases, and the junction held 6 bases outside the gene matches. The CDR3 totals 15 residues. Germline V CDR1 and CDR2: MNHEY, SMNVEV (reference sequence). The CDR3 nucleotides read TGTGCCAGCAGTTCCAAACTAGCGGTTCAAGAGACCCAGTACTTC. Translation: CASSSKLAVQETQYF.

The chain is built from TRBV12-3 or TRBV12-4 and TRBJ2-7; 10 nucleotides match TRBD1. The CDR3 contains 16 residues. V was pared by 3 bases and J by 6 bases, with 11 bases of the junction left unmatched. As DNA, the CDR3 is TGTGCCAGCAGTTTTCAAACCGGGACAGGGGCCCTCGAGCAGTACTTC. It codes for CASSFQTGTGALEQYF.

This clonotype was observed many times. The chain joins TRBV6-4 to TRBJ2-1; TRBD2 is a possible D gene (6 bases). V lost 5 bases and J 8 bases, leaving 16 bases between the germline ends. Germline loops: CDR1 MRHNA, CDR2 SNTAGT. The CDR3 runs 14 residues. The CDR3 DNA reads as TGTGCCAGCAGTTACGCCGGGAGATTGGATGAGCAGTTCTTC. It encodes CASSYAGRLDEQFF.

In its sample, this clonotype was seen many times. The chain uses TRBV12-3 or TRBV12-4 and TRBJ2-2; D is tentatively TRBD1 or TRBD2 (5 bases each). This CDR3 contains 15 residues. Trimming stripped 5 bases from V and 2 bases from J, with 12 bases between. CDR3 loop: CASSPGRQNTGELFF. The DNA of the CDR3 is TGTGCCAGCAGTCCGGGACGGCAAAACACCGGGGAGCTGTTTTTT.

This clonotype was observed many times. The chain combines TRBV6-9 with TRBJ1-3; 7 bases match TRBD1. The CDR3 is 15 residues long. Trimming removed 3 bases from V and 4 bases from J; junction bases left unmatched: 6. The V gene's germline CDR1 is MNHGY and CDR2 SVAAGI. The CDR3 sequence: CASSYEGGSGNTIYF. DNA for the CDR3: TGTGCCAGCAGTTACGAAGGGGGCTCCGGAAACACCATATATTTT.